The next 22 T cell receptor beta chains were all read from a single sample in a study of T cells after yellow fever vaccination (dated by TCRdb to between 2018 and 2020). The sample's treatment or condition, from its label and the paper: live attenuated yellow fever vaccine strain. Library method: 5' RACE. TCRdb shows the sequencer as Illumina HiSeq 2500. The public sequencing data were trimmed at Q25 with fastp and processed into clonotypes with MiXCR by TCRdb, which kept only in-frame beta chains. Every CDR3 protein is listed once, alongside the most common genes and DNA of its rows. For this sample the table gives under 700,000 distinct CDR3 sequences, of which about 15% were detected only once. The top ten constitute about 18% of the sample. The source was PBMCs, collected less than 6 days after the first yellow fever vaccination. The receptors shown here come from a man younger than 35 who received the YFV17D yellow fever vaccine.

This clonotype was counted only a few times. This chain uses TRBV20-1 with TRBJ2-5; 10 nucleotides line up with TRBD2. J gave up 5 bases and V 5 bases, and 20 bases lay outside the gene matches. Germline lookup yields CDR1 DFQATT and CDR2 SNEGSKA (reference sequence). The CDR3 spans 18 residues. The CDR3: CSADGSGGFSTWAETQYF. DNA of the CDR3: TGCAGTGCTGATGGTAGCGGGGGGTTCTCAACTTGGGCGGAGACCCAGTACTTC.

The genes are TRBV27 and TRBJ2-1; 13 positions agree with TRBD2. This CDR3 comprises 18 residues. The V and J ends lost 3 bases and 0 bases, in that order; junction bases with no gene match: 5. Germline CDR1 and CDR2: MNHEY and SMNVEV (reference sequence). In DNA, the CDR3 is TGTGCCAGCAGTTTGACTAGCGGGGGGTCCAGCTCCTACAATGAGCAGTTCTTC. Translating gives CASSLTSGGSSSYNEQFF.

The V call is TRBV4-3, the J call TRBJ2-1, with 7 bases lining up with TRBD1. CDR1 and CDR2 from the germline V gene are LGHNA and YSLEER. V shed 1 base, J shed 6 bases, and the junction held 3 bases outside the gene matches. This CDR3 spans 14 amino acids. The CDR3 spells CASSQAGQINEQFF. The CDR3 DNA sequence: TGCGCCAGCAGCCAAGCGGGACAGATCAATGAGCAGTTCTTC.

A few counts support this clonotype. J is TRBJ1-2 and V is TRBV4-1; maybe TRBD1 (5 bases). CDR3 length: 18 amino acids. CDR1 is MGHRA, CDR2 YSYEKL, per germline. Trimming took off 4 bases at V and 0 bases at J, with 21 bases between the two ends. The CDR3 region has the DNA TGCGCCAGCAGCCCCCCGGGGGACGAAGAGGGGTCTAACTATGGCTACACCTTC. Its protein is CASSPPGDEEGSNYGYTF.

This rearrangement joins TRBV19 to TRBJ1-1, with D possibly matching TRBD1 (5 bases). Germline CDR1 and CDR2: LNHDA and SQIVND (reference sequence). V lost 9 bases and J 0 bases, leaving 11 bases between the germline ends. This CDR3 has 13 amino acids. The CDR3 DNA is TGTGCCAGCGGACAAACAGTGAACACTGAAGCTTTCTTT. Its protein product is CASGQTVNTEAFF.

Ten or more counts support this clonotype. This sequence joins TRBV29-1 and TRBJ2-3; the match to TRBD2 covers 12 bases. This CDR3 is built from 16 residues. V lost 1 base and J lost 1; bases outside the gene matches: 3. The germline gives CDR1 SQVTM, CDR2 ANQGSEA. The CDR3 DNA follows: TGCAGCGTTGAAGGGACTAGCGGGGCCCGCACAGATACGCAGTATTTT. Amino acid sequence: CSVEGTSGARTDTQYF.

The chain joins TRBV5-1 to TRBJ2-3; 10 bases agree with TRBD1. This CDR3 has 16 residues. CDR1 is SGHRS and CDR2 is YFSETQ in the germline V gene. With 0 bases clipped from V and 5 bases from J, the junction kept 6 bases outside the gene matches. CDR3 DNA sequence: TGCGCCAGCAGCTTGGTTGAGACAGGGGGCGAAGATACGCAGTATTTT. Amino acid sequence: CASSLVETGGEDTQYF.

The chain uses TRBV15 and TRBJ2-5; possible D gene TRBD1, 7 bases. Germline loops: CDR1 LNHNV, CDR2 YYDKDF (reference sequence). Trimming stripped 1 base from V and 3 bases from J, with 12 bases between. The CDR3 is 15 residues long. The CDR3 bases are TGTGCCACCAGCAGAGGCGGGACAGAAAAAGAGACCCAGTACTTC. Protein: CATSRGGTEKETQYF.

This chain connects TRBV6-5 to TRBJ1-4; 9 bases match TRBD1. The CDR3 spans 15 residues. Germline values: CDR1 MNHEY, CDR2 SVGAGI. V shed 4 bases and J 6 bases; nucleotides not matched to a gene: 6. This CDR3 is CASSLEQGADEKLFF. The CDR3 DNA follows: TGTGCCAGCAGTTTAGAACAGGGGGCGGATGAAAAACTGTTTTTT.

The chain uses TRBV7-2 and TRBJ1-1; D is ambiguous. The V end was cut by 7 bases, the J end by 7 bases, with 28 bases between. This CDR3 contains 17 residues. Germline V gene sequence: CDR1 SGHTA, CDR2 FQGNSA. This chain's CDR3 is CASTQRRTAIKGNEAFF. Here the CDR3 DNA reads TGTGCCAGCACCCAACGGAGGACGGCGATTAAAGGCAATGAAGCTTTCTTT.

Here the CDR3 DNA reads TGTGCCAGCAGCGTAGAAGGAACAGGGGGCGATGGAGAAGCTTTCTTT. Amino acids: CASSVEGTGGDGEAFF. The rearrangement joins TRBV9 to TRBJ1-1; 9 bases fit TRBD1. With 0 bases clipped from V and 8 bases from J, the junction kept 11 bases outside the gene matches. The germline V gene encodes CDR1 SGDLS and CDR2 YYNGEE. This CDR3 has 16 residues.

This chain joins TRBV28 and TRBJ1-2; D ambiguous. V was trimmed by 2 bases and J by 4 bases, leaving 5 bases between them. The CDR3 is made up of 12 amino acids. Germline V gene lookup returns CDR1 MDHEN and CDR2 SYDVKM. The CDR3 coding sequence is TGTGCCAGCAGTTTACGGCTCTATGGCTACACCTTC. Protein product: CASSLRLYGYTF.

The chain employs TRBV27 and TRBJ2-2; 8 bases align to TRBD1. This CDR3 has 17 amino acids. Germline CDR1 MNHEY, CDR2 SMNVEV (reference sequence). The J segment lost 4 bases and the V segment lost 0 bases, leaving 7 bases of the junction unmatched. CDR3 amino acids: CASSLSSGQVVTGELFF. The CDR3 DNA is TGTGCCAGCAGTTTATCCTCGGGACAGGTAGTCACCGGGGAGCTGTTTTTT.

The rearrangement links TRBV6-5 to TRBJ1-4, with a weak D call TRBD1 (5 bases). CDR1 MNHEY and CDR2 SVGAGI come from the germline V gene. Trimming took off 2 bases at V and 8 bases at J, with 18 bases between the two ends. The CDR3 contains 16 residues. CDR3 region: CASSYANRRASEKLFF. The CDR3, as DNA: TGTGCCAGCAGTTACGCCAACAGGAGGGCAAGCGAAAAACTGTTTTTT.

In its sample, this clonotype was seen a few times. The chain carries TRBV12-3 or TRBV12-4 and TRBJ2-1; 11 bases fit TRBD2. With V trimmed by 6 bases and J by 9 bases, 13 bases remained unmatched. This CDR3 spans 16 amino acids. The CDR3 DNA sequence: TGTGCCAGCAGCCGGAGACTAGCGGGGAACACGGTTGAGCAGTTCTTC. Residues: CASSRRLAGNTVEQFF.

J is TRBJ2-5 and V is TRBV4-1; TRBD2 is a possible D gene (6 bases). Trimming shortened V by 3 bases and J by 4 bases, and 15 bases separated the two germline ends. The CDR3 has 15 amino acids. Germline-derived CDR1 and CDR2 are MGHRA and YSYEKL. The CDR3 reads CASSHLGRERETQYF. The CDR3 DNA reads TGCGCCAGCAGCCATTTGGGGCGGGAACGAGAGACCCAGTACTTC.

This clonotype occurred a few times. CDR3 loop: CASSQSNSGELFF. CDR3 nucleotide sequence: TGCGCCAGCAGTCAATCGAATTCCGGGGAGCTGTTTTTT. This chain links TRBV23-1 with TRBJ2-2; D is undetermined. TRBV23-1 belongs to the ORF category, with a function that is uncertain. Between the trimmed V and J ends, which lost 0 bases and 6 bases, there was a span of 5 bases. The CDR3 loop spans 13 amino acids.

The chain has TRBV20-1 and TRBJ1-1; no reliable D call. The CDR3 totals 13 residues. Trimming took 6 bases from V and 7 from J, leaving 18 bases between them. From germline, CDR1 is DFQATT and CDR2 SNEGSKA (reference sequence). This chain's CDR3 is CSALDSRGGEAFF. The CDR3 coding sequence is TGCAGTGCATTAGACTCGCGGGGAGGTGAAGCTTTCTTT.

The chain is built from TRBV7-2 and TRBJ1-2; D gene unclear. This CDR3 has 13 amino acids. CDR1 is SGHTA and CDR2 is FQGNSA in the germline V gene. V was shortened by 1 base and J by 8 bases, with 11 bases between the two germline ends. In DNA form, the CDR3 reads TGTGCCAGCAGCTTAGTTATAGGGCCCGGCTACACCTTC. Residues: CASSLVIGPGYTF.

This clonotype was picked up one time. This chain links TRBV20-1 with TRBJ1-5, with 7 bases aligning to TRBD1. The germline V gene encodes CDR1 DFQATT and CDR2 SNEGSKA (reference sequence). The CDR3 has 15 residues. Trimming took 2 bases from V and 5 from J; bases not matched to a gene: 9. The CDR3 bases are TGCAGTGCTAGACGGACAGGCTTGGTTTATCAGCCCCAGCATTTT. Encoded protein: CSARRTGLVYQPQHF.

The V and J genes are TRBV7-9 and TRBJ2-7, with D unresolved. V was pared by 8 bases and J by 4 bases, with 15 bases between. The CDR3 totals 13 residues. Germline V lookup: CDR1 SEHNR, CDR2 FQNEAQ (reference sequence). CDR3 DNA: TGTGCCAGCGGCGACCATCTAGGATACGAGCAGTACTTC. It translates to CASGDHLGYEQYF.

This clonotype was found a few times. V is TRBV7-9 and J is TRBJ2-7; possible D gene TRBD1, 6 bases. Germline CDR1 and CDR2: SEHNR and FQNEAQ (reference sequence). The CDR3 extends over 15 amino acids. V lost 5 bases and J 2 bases, leaving 16 bases between the germline ends. The CDR3, as DNA: TGTGCCAGCAGCCGAAGTAGGGGGTACCCCTACGAGCAGTACTTC. Its protein is CASSRSRGYPYEQYF.